The clone carrying this TCR beta chain was observed a few times. This entry belongs to a study of early T cells in non-severe SARS-CoV-2 infection. Overall study: Sequencing used unsorted whole-blood bulk RNA, so chains lack pairing.

TCRdb itself ran the 5' RACE reads through MiXCR, one entry per CDR3 protein. The data contain more than 90,000 distinct CDR3 sequences, 11% of them singletons. The germline V gene encodes CDR1 SGHVS and CDR2 FNYEAQ. The V end was cut by 5 bases, the J end by 10 bases, with 15 bases between. The CDR3 sequence is 13 residues long. The rearrangement joins TRBV7-6 to TRBJ2-1, with a possible D match to TRBD1 (6 bases). Material: whole blood. The origin of this receptor is an adult who was a healthcare worker with PCR-confirmed SARS-CoV-2 infection or an uninfected control (not recorded which). The CDR3 sequence is CASSVQGTSEQFF. The CDR3 coding sequence is TGTGCCAGCAGCGTACAGGGTACCAGCGAGCAGTTCTTC.